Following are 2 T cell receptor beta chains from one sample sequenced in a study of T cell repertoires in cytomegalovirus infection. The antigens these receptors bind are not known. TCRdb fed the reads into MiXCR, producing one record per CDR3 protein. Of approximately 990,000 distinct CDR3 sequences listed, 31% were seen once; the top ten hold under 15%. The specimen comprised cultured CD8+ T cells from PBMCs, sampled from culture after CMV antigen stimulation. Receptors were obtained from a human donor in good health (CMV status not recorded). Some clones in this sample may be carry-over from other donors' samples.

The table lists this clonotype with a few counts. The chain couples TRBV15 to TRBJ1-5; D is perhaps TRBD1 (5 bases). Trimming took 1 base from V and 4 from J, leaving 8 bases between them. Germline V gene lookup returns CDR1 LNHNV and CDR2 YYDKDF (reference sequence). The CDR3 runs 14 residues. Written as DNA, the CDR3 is TGTGCCACCAGCAGAGTGGGGGGGAATCAGCCCCAGCATTTT. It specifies CATSRVGGNQPQHF. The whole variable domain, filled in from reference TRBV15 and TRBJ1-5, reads DAMVIQNPRYQVTQFGKPVTLSCSQTLNHNVMYWYQQKSSQAPKLLFHYYDKDFNNEADTPDNFQSRRPNTSFCFLDIRSPGLGDTAMYLCATSRVGGNQPQHFGDGTRLSIL.

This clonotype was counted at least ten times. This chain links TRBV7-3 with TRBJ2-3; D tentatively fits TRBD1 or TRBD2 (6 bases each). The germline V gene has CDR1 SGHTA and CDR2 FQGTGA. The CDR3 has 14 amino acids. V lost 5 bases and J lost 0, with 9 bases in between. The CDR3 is CASSPGGSTDTQYF. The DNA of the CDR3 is TGTGCCAGCAGCCCCGGGGGCAGCACAGATACGCAGTATTTT.